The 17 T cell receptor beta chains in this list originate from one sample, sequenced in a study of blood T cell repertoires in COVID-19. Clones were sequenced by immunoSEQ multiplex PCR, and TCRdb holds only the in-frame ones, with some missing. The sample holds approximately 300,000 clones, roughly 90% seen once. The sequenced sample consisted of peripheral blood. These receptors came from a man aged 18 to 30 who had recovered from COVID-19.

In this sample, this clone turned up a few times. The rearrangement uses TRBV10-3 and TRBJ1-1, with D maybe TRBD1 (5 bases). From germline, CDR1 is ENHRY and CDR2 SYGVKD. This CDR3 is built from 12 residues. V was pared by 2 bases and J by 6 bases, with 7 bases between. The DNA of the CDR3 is TGTGCCATCAGTGAGCGGGGGTCTGAAGCTTTCTTT. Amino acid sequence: CAISERGSEAFF.

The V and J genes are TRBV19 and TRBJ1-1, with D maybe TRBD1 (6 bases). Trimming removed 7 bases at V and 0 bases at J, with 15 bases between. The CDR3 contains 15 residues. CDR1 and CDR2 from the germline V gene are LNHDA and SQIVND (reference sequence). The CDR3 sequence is CASTGRGRMNTEAFF. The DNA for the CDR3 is TGTGCCAGTACGGGCAGGGGACGGATGAACACTGAAGCTTTCTTT.

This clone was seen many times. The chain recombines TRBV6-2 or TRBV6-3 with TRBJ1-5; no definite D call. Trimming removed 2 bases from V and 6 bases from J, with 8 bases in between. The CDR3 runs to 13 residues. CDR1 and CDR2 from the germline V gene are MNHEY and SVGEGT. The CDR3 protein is CASSYPGIQPQHF. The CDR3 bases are TGTGCCAGCAGTTACCCCGGGATTCAGCCCCAGCATTTT.

CDR3 nucleotide sequence: TGTGCCAGCAGCCATGTAGCGGGAGGTGGGGATACGCAGTATTTT. Its translation is CASSHVAGGGDTQYF. The chain couples TRBV3-1 (or the pseudogene TRBV3-2) to TRBJ2-3; 10 bases fit TRBD2. Germline V lookup: CDR1 LGHDT, CDR2 YNNKEL (reference sequence). V shed 3 bases and J 6 bases; nucleotides not matched to a gene: 6. The CDR3 consists of 15 residues.

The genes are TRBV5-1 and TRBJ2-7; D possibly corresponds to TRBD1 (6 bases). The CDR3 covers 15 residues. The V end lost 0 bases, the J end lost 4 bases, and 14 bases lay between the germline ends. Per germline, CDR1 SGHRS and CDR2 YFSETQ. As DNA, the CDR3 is TGCGCCAGCAGCTTGGAGGGTCAGGGGTTGTACGAGCAGTACTTC. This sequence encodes CASSLEGQGLYEQYF.

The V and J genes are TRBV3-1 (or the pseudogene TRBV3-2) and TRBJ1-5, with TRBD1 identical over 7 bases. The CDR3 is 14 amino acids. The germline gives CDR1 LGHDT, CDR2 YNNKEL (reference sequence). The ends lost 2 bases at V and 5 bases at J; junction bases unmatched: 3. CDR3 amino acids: CASSQRGLDQPQHF. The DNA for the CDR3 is TGTGCCAGCAGCCAAAGGGGGCTGGATCAGCCCCAGCATTTT.

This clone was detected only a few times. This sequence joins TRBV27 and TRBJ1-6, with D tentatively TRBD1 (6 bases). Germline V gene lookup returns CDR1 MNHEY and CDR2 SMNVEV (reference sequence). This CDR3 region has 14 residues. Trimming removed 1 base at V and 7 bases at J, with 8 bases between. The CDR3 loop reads CASSLYRENSPLHF. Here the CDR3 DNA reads TGTGCCAGCAGTTTATACAGGGAAAATTCACCCCTCCACTTT.

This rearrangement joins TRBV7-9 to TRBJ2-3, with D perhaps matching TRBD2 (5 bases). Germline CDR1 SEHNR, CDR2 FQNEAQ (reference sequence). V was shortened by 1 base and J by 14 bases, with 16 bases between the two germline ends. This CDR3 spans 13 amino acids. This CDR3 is CASSLDLEAGGYF. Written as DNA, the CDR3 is TGTGCCAGCAGCTTAGATTTGGAAGCCGGAGGGTATTTT.

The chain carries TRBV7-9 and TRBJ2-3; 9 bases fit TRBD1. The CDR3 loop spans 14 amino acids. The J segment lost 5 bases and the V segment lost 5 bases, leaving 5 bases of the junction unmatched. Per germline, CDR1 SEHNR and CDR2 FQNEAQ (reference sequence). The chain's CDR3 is CASSVQGAQDTQYF. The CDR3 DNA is TGTGCCAGCAGCGTACAGGGGGCGCAAGATACGCAGTATTTT.

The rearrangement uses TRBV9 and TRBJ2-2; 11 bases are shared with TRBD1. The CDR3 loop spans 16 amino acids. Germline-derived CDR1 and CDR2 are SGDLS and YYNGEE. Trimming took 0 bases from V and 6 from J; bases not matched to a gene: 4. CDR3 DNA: TGTGCCAGCAGCGTAGCGGGACAGGGGGTCGCCGGGGAGCTGTTTTTT. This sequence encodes CASSVAGQGVAGELFF.

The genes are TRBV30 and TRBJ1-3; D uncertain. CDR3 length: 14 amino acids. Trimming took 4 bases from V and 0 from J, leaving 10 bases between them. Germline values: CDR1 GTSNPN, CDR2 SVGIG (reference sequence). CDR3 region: CAWNGRLSGNTIYF. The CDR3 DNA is TGTGCCTGGAACGGCAGGCTCTCTGGAAACACCATATATTTT.

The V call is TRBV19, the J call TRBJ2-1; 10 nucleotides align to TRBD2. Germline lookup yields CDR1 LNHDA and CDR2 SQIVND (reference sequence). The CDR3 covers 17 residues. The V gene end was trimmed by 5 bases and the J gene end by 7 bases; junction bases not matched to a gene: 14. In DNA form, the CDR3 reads TGTGCCAGTAGTCCCTCGTACGCCGGGACTAGCGAAAATGAGCAGTTCTTC. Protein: CASSPSYAGTSENEQFF.

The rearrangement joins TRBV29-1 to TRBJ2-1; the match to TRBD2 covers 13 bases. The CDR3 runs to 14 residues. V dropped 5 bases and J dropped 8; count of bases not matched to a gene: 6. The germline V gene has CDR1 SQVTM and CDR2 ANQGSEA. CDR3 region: CSVWTSGSSDEQFF. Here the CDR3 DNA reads TGCAGCGTTTGGACTAGCGGGAGTAGCGATGAGCAGTTCTTC.

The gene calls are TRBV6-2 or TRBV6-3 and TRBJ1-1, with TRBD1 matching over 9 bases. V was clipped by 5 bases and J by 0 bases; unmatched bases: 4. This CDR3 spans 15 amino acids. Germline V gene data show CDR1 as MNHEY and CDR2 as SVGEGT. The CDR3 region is CASSTRDRVNTEAFF. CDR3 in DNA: TGTGCCAGCAGTACCCGGGACAGGGTGAACACTGAAGCTTTCTTT.

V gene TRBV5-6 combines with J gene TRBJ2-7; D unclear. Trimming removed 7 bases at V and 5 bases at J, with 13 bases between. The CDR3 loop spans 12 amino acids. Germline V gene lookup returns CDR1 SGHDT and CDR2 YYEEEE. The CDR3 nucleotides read TGTGCCAGCGGGTTAACTAAGGACGAGCAGTACTTC. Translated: CASGLTKDEQYF.

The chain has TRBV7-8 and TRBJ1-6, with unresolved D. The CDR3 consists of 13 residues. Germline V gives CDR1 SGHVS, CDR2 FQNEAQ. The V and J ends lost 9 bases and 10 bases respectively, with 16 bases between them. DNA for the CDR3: TGTGCCAGTATGGTTAGGGAGAACTCACCCCTCCACTTT. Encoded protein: CASMVRENSPLHF.

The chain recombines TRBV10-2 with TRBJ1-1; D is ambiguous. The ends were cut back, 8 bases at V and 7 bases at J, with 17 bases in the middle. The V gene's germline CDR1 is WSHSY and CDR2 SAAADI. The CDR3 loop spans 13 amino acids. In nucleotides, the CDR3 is TGCGCCAGCGGAGCTACAAGAAATGGTGAAGCTTTCTTT. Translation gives CASGATRNGEAFF.